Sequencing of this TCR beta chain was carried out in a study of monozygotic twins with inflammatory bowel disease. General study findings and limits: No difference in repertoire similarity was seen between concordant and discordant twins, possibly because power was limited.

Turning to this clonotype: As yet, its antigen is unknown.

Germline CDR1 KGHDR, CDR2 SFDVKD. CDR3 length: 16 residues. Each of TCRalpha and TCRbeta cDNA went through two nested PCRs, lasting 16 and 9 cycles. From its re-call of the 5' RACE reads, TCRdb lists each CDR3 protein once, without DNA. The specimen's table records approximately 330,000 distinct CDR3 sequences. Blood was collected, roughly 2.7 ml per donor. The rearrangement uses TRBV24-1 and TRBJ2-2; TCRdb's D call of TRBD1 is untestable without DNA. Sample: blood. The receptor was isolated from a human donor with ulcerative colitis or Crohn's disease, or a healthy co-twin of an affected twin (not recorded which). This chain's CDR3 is CATSDPRQGATGELFF.